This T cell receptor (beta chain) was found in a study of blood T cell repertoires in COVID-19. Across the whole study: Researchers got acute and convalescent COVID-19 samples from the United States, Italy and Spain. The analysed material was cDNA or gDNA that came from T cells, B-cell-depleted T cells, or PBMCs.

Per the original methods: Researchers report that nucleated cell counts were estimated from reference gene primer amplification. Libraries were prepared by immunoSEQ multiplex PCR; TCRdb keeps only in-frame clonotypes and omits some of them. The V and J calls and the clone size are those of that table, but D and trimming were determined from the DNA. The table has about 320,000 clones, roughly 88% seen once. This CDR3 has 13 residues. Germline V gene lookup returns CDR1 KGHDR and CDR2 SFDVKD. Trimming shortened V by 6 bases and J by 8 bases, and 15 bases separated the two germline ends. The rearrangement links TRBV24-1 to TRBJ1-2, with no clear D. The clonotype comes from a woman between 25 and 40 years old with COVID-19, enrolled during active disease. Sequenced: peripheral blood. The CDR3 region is CATSPRPSGGYTF. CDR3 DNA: TGTGCCACCAGTCCCCGGCCATCGGGGGGCTACACCTTC.